This T cell receptor beta chain was captured by sequencing in a study of OX40 agonist ivuxolimab in advanced cancers. Study context: The drug used for patients, ivuxolimab, was an agonistic anti-OX40 (CD134) antibody.

Here immunoSEQ multiplex PCR was the method, and the copy in TCRdb shows in-frame clones only, minus some. The sample contains about 100,000 clones, 70% to 90% of which appear only once. Trimming shortened V by 8 bases and J by 5 bases, and 12 bases separated the two germline ends. Germline V gene sequence: CDR1 SEHNR, CDR2 FQNEAQ (reference sequence). The CDR3 consists of 12 residues. Points on this clone: Its antigen is unknown.

Study-wide points: Low normalized T-cell clonal expansion was also seen in some nonresponders.

It was autoimmune disease history or systemic immunosuppression that excluded patients. Patients had blood sampled at baseline and again on cycle 4 day 1 and cycle 7 day 1. The sequence came from an adult with an advanced solid tumor such as melanoma, head and neck, liver or kidney cancer. The starting material was CD4+ or CD8+ T cells sorted from blood, obtained in a trial of the OX40 agonist ivuxolimab. The V and J genes are TRBV7-9 and TRBJ2-5; D is tentatively TRBD1 or TRBD2 (5 bases each). This CDR3 is CASEGNEETQYF. CDR3 DNA sequence: TGTGCCAGCGAGGGGAACGAGGAGACCCAGTACTTC.